This record covers a single T cell receptor (beta chain). The antigen remains undetermined. The same CDR3 is also encoded by other DNA sequences in this sample. The CDR3 contains 15 residues. Germline V CDR1 and CDR2: SGDLS, YYNGEE. The ends were cut back, 8 bases at V and 4 bases at J, with 22 bases in the middle. The data stem from a study of T cells after posttransplantation cyclophosphamide. Broader study findings: After PTCy, TRB diversity resembled that of CNI/methotrexate controls.

A marrow graft followed busulfan-fludarabine conditioning, with cyclophosphamide on days +3 and +4. Sequencing used immunoSEQ multiplex PCR; TCRdb keeps in-frame clones, though not all of them. The sample holds around 10,000 clones, and no clone turns up only once. This specimen was PBMCs, taken after allogeneic stem cell transplant with posttransplant cyclophosphamide. The receptor was isolated from a female patient between 35 and 55 years old who received an allogeneic stem cell transplant from a related donor, was CMV-positive, and had no GVHD. A subset of T cells may come from the graft donor. The chain recombines TRBV9 with TRBJ2-7; D is perhaps TRBD1 (6 bases). For the CDR3, the DNA is TGTGCCAGTTGTTTCAAGCAGGGGACGGCATACGAGCAGTACTTC. Residues: CASCFKQGTAYEQYF.